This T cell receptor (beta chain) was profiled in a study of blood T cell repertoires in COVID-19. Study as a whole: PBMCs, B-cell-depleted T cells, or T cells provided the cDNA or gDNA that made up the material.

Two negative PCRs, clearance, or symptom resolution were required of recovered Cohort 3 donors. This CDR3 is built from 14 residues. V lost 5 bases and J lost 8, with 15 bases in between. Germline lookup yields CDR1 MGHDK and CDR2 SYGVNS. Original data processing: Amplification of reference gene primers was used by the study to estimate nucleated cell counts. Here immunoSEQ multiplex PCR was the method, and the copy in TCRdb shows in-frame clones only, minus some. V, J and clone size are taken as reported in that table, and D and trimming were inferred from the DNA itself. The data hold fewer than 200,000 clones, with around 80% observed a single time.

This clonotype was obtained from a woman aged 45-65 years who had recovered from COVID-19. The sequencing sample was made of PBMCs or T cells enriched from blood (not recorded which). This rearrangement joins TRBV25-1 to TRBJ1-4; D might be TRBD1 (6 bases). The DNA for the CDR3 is TGTGCCAGCAGTCCCTCGGGGGGGCAGGAAAAACTGTTTTTT. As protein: CASSPSGGQEKLFF.